These 27 T cell receptor beta chains originate from one sample sequenced in a study of cytomegalovirus exposure and HLA in healthy donors (dated by TCRdb to the late 2010s). The method was the immunoSEQ multiplex PCR assay. A mixture of 60 forward primers for TCR Vbeta segments and 13 reverse primers for TCR Jbeta segments was used in the multiplex PCR. Drawn from immuneACCESS, this table holds only the in-frame rearrangements with V and J called that TCRdb kept. Clones are partly lost; checked studies trace under half to an unresolved V gene and leave the rest unexplained. The sample table contains more than 140,000 clones; only one count was recorded for under 70% of them. The ten top clones hold 3% of the sample. Sequenced material: PBMCs. The receptor set was obtained from a woman aged 25-40 years in good health and CMV-seropositive.

The J gene is TRBJ2-7, the V gene TRBV5-6; 9 nucleotides align to TRBD1. Germline values: CDR1 SGHDT, CDR2 YYEEEE. The trim removed 2 bases at V and 0 bases at J, leaving 3 bases unmatched. The CDR3 contains 15 residues. The CDR3 coding sequence is TGTGCCAGCAGCTTCCGGGACAGGGTCTCCTACGAGCAGTACTTC. Its translation: CASSFRDRVSYEQYF.

This chain connects TRBV5-1 to TRBJ2-7, with D tentatively TRBD2 (6 bases). Germline-derived CDR1 and CDR2 are SGHRS and YFSETQ. The CDR3 covers 14 residues. The V gene lost 4 bases and the J gene lost 3 bases, with 14 bases spanning the gap. This CDR3 is CASSNYGGGYEQYF. The CDR3 nucleotides are TGCGCCAGCAGCAATTACGGGGGTGGCTACGAGCAGTACTTC.

The chain is built from TRBV9 and TRBJ1-2; D is unresolved. The V end was cut by 0 bases, the J end by 6 bases, with 12 bases between. From germline, CDR1 is SGDLS and CDR2 YYNGEE. The CDR3 totals 14 residues. The CDR3 spells CASSVAQASNGYTF. The CDR3 DNA reads TGTGCCAGCAGCGTAGCTCAGGCGAGTAATGGCTACACCTTC.

This clone appeared a few times. The rearrangement joins TRBV5-1 to TRBJ1-2; 7 bases are a match to TRBD1. CDR1 and CDR2 (germline): SGHRS, YFSETQ. The V segment lost 0 bases and the J segment 6 bases; nucleotides outside the gene matches: 2. The CDR3 extends over 13 amino acids. The CDR3 DNA sequence: TGCGCCAGCAGCTTGGGACAGGGAGATGGCTACACCTTC. Protein sequence: CASSLGQGDGYTF. The variable domain in full, completed from reference TRBV5-1 and TRBJ1-2, reads KAGVTQTPRYLIKTRGQQVTLSCSPISGHRSVSWYQQTPGQGLQFLFEYFSETQRNKGNFPGRFSGRQFSNSRSEMNVSTLELGDSALYLCASSLGQGDGYTFGSGTRLTVV.

V usage is TRBV9 and J usage is TRBJ1-6; TRBD1 might be the D (6 bases). The CDR3 runs 17 residues. Trimming stripped 0 bases from V and 10 bases from J, with 20 bases between. Germline CDR1 and CDR2: SGDLS and YYNGEE. The CDR3, as DNA: TGTGCCAGCAGCGTAGAAGTCATGGGGCAGGGGACCTCACCCCTCCACTTT. Encoded protein: CASSVEVMGQGTSPLHF.

This CDR3 is CASSLDRGGYEQYF. DNA of the CDR3: TGTGCCAGCAGCCTGGACAGGGGAGGATACGAGCAGTACTTC. The chain is built from TRBV27 and TRBJ2-7; 9 bases line up with TRBD1. The CDR3 contains 14 residues. Trimming removed 6 bases from V and 4 bases from J; junction bases left unmatched: 7. Per germline, CDR1 MNHEY and CDR2 SMNVEV (reference sequence).

This chain uses TRBV28 with TRBJ2-7, with D perhaps matching TRBD2 (6 bases). V gave up 5 bases and J gave up 3 bases, with 17 bases separating them. The CDR3 totals 15 residues. CDR1 and CDR2 from the germline V gene are MDHEN and SYDVKM. The DNA of the CDR3 is TGTGCCAGCAGTCCAGTTGTGGCGGGGAACTACGAGCAGTACTTC. It yields the protein CASSPVVAGNYEQYF.

The chain links TRBV2 to TRBJ2-1; 14 bases are shared with TRBD2. Germline CDR1 SNHLY, CDR2 FYNNEI. Trimming took 11 bases from V and 8 from J; bases not matched to a gene: 5. The CDR3 contains 13 residues. CDR3: CAGTSGSFHEQFF. The CDR3 DNA is TGTGCCGGGACTAGCGGGAGCTTTCATGAGCAGTTCTTC.

In its sample, this clone was seen a few times. The V gene is TRBV19, the J gene TRBJ2-1, with D unclear. Germline-derived CDR1 and CDR2 are LNHDA and SQIVND (reference sequence). This CDR3 has 12 amino acids. Trimming shortened V by 3 bases and J by 12 bases, and 12 bases separated the two germline ends. The CDR3 spells CASSIPGRGQFF. Here the CDR3 DNA reads TGTGCCAGTAGTATTCCCGGTCGTGGGCAGTTCTTC.

The chain couples TRBV6-1 to TRBJ2-7, with TRBD1 identical over 8 bases. CDR1 MNHNS and CDR2 SASEGT come from the germline V gene. With V trimmed by 10 bases and J by 5 bases, 13 bases remained unmatched. The CDR3 sequence is 14 residues long. Here the CDR3 DNA reads TGTGCCACCCTTACGGACAGGGTTAGCCACGAGCAGTACTTC. Amino acids: CATLTDRVSHEQYF.

The chain recombines TRBV19 with TRBJ1-2, with 9 positions matching TRBD1. With V trimmed by 6 bases and J by 6 bases, 11 bases remained unmatched. Per germline, CDR1 LNHDA and CDR2 SQIVND (reference sequence). The CDR3 sequence is 15 residues long. CDR3 in DNA: TGTGCCAGTAGCGATACCGGGACAGGGCATCATGGCTACACCTTC. Its translation is CASSDTGTGHHGYTF. Combining the CDR3 with reference TRBV19 and TRBJ1-2 gives the whole variable domain DGGITQSPKYLFRKEGQNVTLSCEQNLNHDAMYWYRQDPGQGLRLIYYSQIVNDFQKGDIAEGYSVSREKKESFPLTVTSAQKNPTAFYLCASSDTGTGHHGYTFGSGTRLTVV.

This chain links TRBV19 with TRBJ2-7; 7 bases are shared with TRBD1. Trimming at V came to 2 bases and at J to 2 bases, leaving 15 bases not matched to a gene. The CDR3 is 18 amino acids. Germline V gene sequence: CDR1 LNHDA, CDR2 SQIVND (reference sequence). The CDR3 spells CASSIKGFGTVETYEQYF. The CDR3 coding sequence is TGTGCCAGTAGTATAAAAGGGTTTGGGACAGTCGAAACCTACGAGCAGTACTTC.

CDR3 amino acids: CASSYAGQGPDTQYF. As DNA, the CDR3 is TGTGCCAGCAGTTACGCGGGACAGGGCCCAGATACGCAGTATTTT. The chain carries TRBV6-5 and TRBJ2-3, with 9 bases aligning to TRBD1. The CDR3 has 15 residues. Germline lookup yields CDR1 MNHEY and CDR2 SVGAGI. The V gene end was trimmed by 2 bases and the J gene end by 4 bases; junction bases not matched to a gene: 4.

V and J are TRBV4-1 and TRBJ2-7, with TRBD1 identical over 10 bases. V lost 0 bases, J lost 7 bases, and 9 bases stayed unmatched. The length of the CDR3 is 16 residues. Germline CDR1 reads MGHRA; CDR2 reads YSYEKL. CDR3: CASSQDLRQGAREQYF. The DNA of the CDR3 is TGCGCCAGCAGCCAAGACCTTAGACAGGGGGCTCGGGAGCAGTACTTC.

The J gene is TRBJ2-3, the V gene TRBV18, with 9 bases fitting TRBD2. Germline V gene data show CDR1 as KGHSH and CDR2 as LQKENI. With V trimmed by 2 bases and J by 4 bases, 10 bases remained unmatched. The length of the CDR3 is 17 residues. CDR3 protein: CASSPFGSGGPPDTQYF. The DNA of the CDR3 is TGTGCCAGCTCACCATTTGGCAGCGGGGGGCCTCCAGATACGCAGTATTTT.

V gene TRBV7-6 combines with J gene TRBJ1-3; tentatively, D is TRBD1 (6 bases). From germline, CDR1 is SGHVS and CDR2 FNYEAQ. The CDR3 loop spans 16 amino acids. The V end lost 5 bases, the J end lost 4 bases, and 18 bases lay between the germline ends. CDR3 in DNA: TGTGCCAGCAGCATCCCCAGGGGATCGGAGGGAAACACCATATATTTT. This codes for CASSIPRGSEGNTIYF.

The chain is built from TRBV6-5 and TRBJ1-2; 9 bases fit TRBD1. Trimming cost V 5 bases and J 0 bases; bases outside gene matches: 4. Germline V CDR1 and CDR2: MNHEY, SVGAGI. CDR3 length: 15 amino acids. The CDR3 protein is CASSPGTGSNYGYTF. In nucleotides, the CDR3 is TGTGCCAGCAGTCCCGGGACAGGGTCTAACTATGGCTACACCTTC.

The chain links TRBV27 to TRBJ1-1; perhaps TRBD1 as D (6 bases). Trimming removed 2 bases at V and 0 bases at J, with 7 bases between. CDR1 MNHEY and CDR2 SMNVEV come from the germline V gene (reference sequence). CDR3 size: 14 residues. CDR3 protein: CASSLEGVNTEAFF. Here the CDR3 DNA reads TGTGCCAGCAGTTTAGAGGGGGTGAACACTGAAGCTTTCTTT.

In this sample, this clone turned up a few times. The chain links TRBV1 to TRBJ2-7; the table calls TRBD2, which could not be checked here. TRBV1 is a known pseudogene. This CDR3 comprises 18 residues. The DNA of the CDR3 is TGCACCAGCAGCCAAGGCGCCGCCGAAACTAGCGGGACTTACGAGCAGTACTTC. Its translation: CTSSQGAAETSGTYEQYF.

The genes are TRBV10-3 and TRBJ2-2, with TRBD2 as a possible D gene (6 bases). Germline CDR1 and CDR2: ENHRY and SYGVKD. V dropped 6 bases and J dropped 6 bases, with 17 bases sitting between them. The CDR3 sequence is 15 residues long. CDR3 sequence reads: CAISSPLRGSGELFF. CDR3 coding DNA: TGTGCCATCAGCTCTCCACTTCGGGGGTCCGGGGAGCTGTTTTTT.

The rearrangement joins TRBV19 to TRBJ1-3; D unresolved. Germline V gene lookup returns CDR1 LNHDA and CDR2 SQIVND (reference sequence). V was clipped by 5 bases and J by 2 bases, with 16 bases between them. This CDR3 has 16 residues. DNA of the CDR3: TGTGCCAGTAGTTTTCGGGATCCTGGGCCTGGAAACACCATATATTTT. Translating gives CASSFRDPGPGNTIYF.

V is TRBV13 and J is TRBJ1-2, with 8 bases that match TRBD1. The CDR3 totals 17 residues. Germline V lookup: CDR1 PRHDT, CDR2 FYEKMQ (reference sequence). The V and J ends lost 4 bases and 8 bases, in that order; junction bases with no gene match: 18. The CDR3 loop reads CASSSKLPTQGARGYTF. As DNA, the CDR3 is TGTGCCAGCAGCTCGAAGCTACCAACTCAGGGGGCCAGGGGCTACACCTTC. Looking up the rest from reference TRBV13 and TRBJ1-2 gives the full variable domain: AAGVIQSPRHLIKEKRETATLKCYPIPRHDTVYWYQQGPGQDPQFLISFYEKMQSDKGSIPDRFSAQQFSDYHSELNMSSLELGDSALYFCASSSKLPTQGARGYTFGSGTRLTVV.

The table lists this clone with a few counts. This chain connects TRBV10-3 to TRBJ2-1, with TRBD2 matching 11 bases. CDR1 is ENHRY and CDR2 is SYGVKD in the germline V gene. V was clipped by 11 bases and J by 9 bases; unmatched bases: 9. The CDR3 is 13 residues long. CDR3 bases: TGTGCCGCCACTAGCGGGAGCTCTAGTGAGCAGTTCTTC. Translation: CAATSGSSSEQFF.

The table lists this clone with a few counts. The chain is built from TRBV25-1 and TRBJ1-1; D may be TRBD1 (6 bases). Germline V gene data show CDR1 as MGHDK and CDR2 as SYGVNS. The CDR3 totals 13 residues. V was trimmed by 8 bases and J by 10 bases, leaving 20 bases between them. The CDR3: CASFGSRGEGAFF. For the CDR3, the DNA is TGTGCCAGCTTCGGTTCCAGGGGCGAGGGAGCTTTCTTT.

The genes are TRBV19 and TRBJ1-5; D call uncertain. CDR1 and CDR2 from the germline V gene are LNHDA and SQIVND (reference sequence). The CDR3 covers 15 residues. Trimming stripped 5 bases from V and 4 bases from J, with 15 bases between. The CDR3 DNA sequence: TGTGCCAGTAGTCCGTCCGCGGTTAGGAATCAGCCCCAGCATTTT. Protein: CASSPSAVRNQPQHF.

The rearrangement links TRBV5-4 to TRBJ1-2; 7 bases are shared with TRBD1. CDR1 is SGHNT and CDR2 is YYREEE in the germline V gene (reference sequence). The CDR3 length is 15 residues. The trim removed 4 bases at V and 4 bases at J, leaving 10 bases unmatched. CDR3 protein: CASSPDGTAGYGYTF. The CDR3, as DNA: TGTGCCAGCAGCCCCGACGGGACAGCCGGCTATGGCTACACCTTC.

The chain carries TRBV9 and TRBJ1-1; D gene ambiguous. The V gene's germline CDR1 is SGDLS and CDR2 YYNGEE. V was shortened by 3 bases and J by 3 bases, with 3 bases between the two germline ends. The CDR3 consists of 11 residues. This chain's CDR3 is CASSADTEAFF. DNA for the CDR3: TGTGCCAGCAGCGCTGACACTGAAGCTTTCTTT.